This T cell receptor (beta chain) is drawn from a study of T cell repertoires in cytomegalovirus infection (dated 2019 in TCRdb). Background on the whole study: Donor HLA type was relevant to the analysis, because carriage of CMV infection together with the matching HLA type was indicated by public TCR beta signatures.

Concerning this clonotype itself: No antigen is known for it. Per-nucleotide qualities are absent, and no much larger clonotype sits a single base away.

The CDR3 sequence holds 15 residues, the cysteine and phenylalanine included. Just CDR3 DNA is preserved here, 45 bases in frame from base 1. The germline V gene yields MDHEN for CDR1 and SYDVKM for CDR2. The germline ends are 14 bases apart after V is trimmed by 0 bases and J by 6 bases. Points the paper makes about the study in general: In both this cohort and an independent roughly 350-donor cohort, the cumulative frequency of public TCR beta family members distinguished carriers of CMV infection plus the relevant HLA type. The ex vivo response was dominated by HLA-C-restricted CMV-specific TCR beta clonotypes, which also provided the single most frequent clonotype in two of eight donors.

Sequencing was carried out with an Illumina HiSeq 1500. TCRdb handled the public reads itself, with Q25 trimming in fastp and clone calling in MiXCR, and kept productive beta chains. Duplicate CDR3 protein sequences are folded into a single record with the most common DNA and genes. The sample has around 630,000 distinct CDR3 sequences on record, 20% to 25% of them singletons. Roughly 8% of the sample is taken by the ten largest. The rearrangement joined TRBV28 to TRBJ1-2; the D gene cannot be resolved reliably. This clonotype was sampled from a human donor in good health (CMV status not recorded). Some clones in this sample may be carry-over from other donors' samples. Sequencing was done on a sample of CD8+ T cells from PBMCs. The nucleotide sequence is TGTGCCAGCAGTTTATGGGGCGCCCGGAATAATGGCTACACCTTC. This sequence encodes CASSLWGARNNGYTF.